This record looks at one TCR beta chain sequence and its context. Antigen unknown. This entry comes from a study of glioma-infiltrating T cells after dendritic cell vaccination. Whole-study results and caveats: TCR clonality showed no direct relationship with survival.

The CDR3 runs to 14 residues. Trimming left V 7 bases short and J 1 base short, with 14 bases between. The germline gives CDR1 LNHDA, CDR2 SQIVND (reference sequence). Clones were read by immunoSEQ multiplex PCR, and TCRdb kept only the in-frame ones, dropping some. The sample has about 92,000 clones, over 75% seen once; the top ten hold 15% to 19%. The receptor was derived from a human donor with glioblastoma. This sequence joins TRBV19 and TRBJ2-7; a possible D gene is TRBD2 (6 bases). The specimen comprised blood, sampled before dendritic cell vaccination. The DNA for the CDR3 is TGTGCCAGTACCCCGGGAGATCGGTCCTACGAGCAGTACTTC. The encoded protein is CASTPGDRSYEQYF.